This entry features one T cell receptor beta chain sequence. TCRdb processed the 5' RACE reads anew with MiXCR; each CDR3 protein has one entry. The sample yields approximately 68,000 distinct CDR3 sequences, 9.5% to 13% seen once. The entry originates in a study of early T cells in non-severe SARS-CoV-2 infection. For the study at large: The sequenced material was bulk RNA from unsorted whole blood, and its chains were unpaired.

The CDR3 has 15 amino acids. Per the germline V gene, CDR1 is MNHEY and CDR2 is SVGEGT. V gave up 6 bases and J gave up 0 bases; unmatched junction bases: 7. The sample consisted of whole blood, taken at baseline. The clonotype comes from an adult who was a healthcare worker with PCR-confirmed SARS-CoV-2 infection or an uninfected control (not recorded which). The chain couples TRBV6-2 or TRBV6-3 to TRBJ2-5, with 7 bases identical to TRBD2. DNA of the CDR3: TGTGCCAGCAGGCACGGCGGGGGTGACCAAGAGACCCAGTACTTC. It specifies CASRHGGGDQETQYF.